One sample yielded the 2 T cell receptor beta chains listed below, sequenced in a study of cytomegalovirus exposure and HLA in healthy donors (dated by TCRdb to about 2017). Receptor libraries were prepared by the immunoSEQ multiplex PCR assay. A mixture of 60 forward primers for TCR Vbeta segments and 13 reverse primers for TCR Jbeta segments was used in the multiplex PCR. TCRdb re-hosts the immuneACCESS table, in-frame sequences only. Its copies lack some clones; in the studies checked, an unresolved V gene accounts for under half of them, and the cause for the rest is not known. The sample table on file contains 150,000 to 200,000 clones. The top ten clones comprise approximately 0.72% of the sample. Sequenced material: PBMCs. These receptors were taken from a woman between 18 and 29 years old in good health and CMV-seropositive.

The chain is built from TRBV11-2 and TRBJ2-7; TRBD1 aligns across 9 bases. CDR3 size: 14 residues. Germline V gene lookup returns CDR1 SGHAT and CDR2 FQNNGV. After removal of 5 bases from V and 5 bases from J, the junction contained 7 bases not matched to a gene. The CDR3, as DNA: TGTGCCAGCAGCGAAAACAGGGGGCTCAACGAGCAGTACTTC. It codes for CASSENRGLNEQYF.

The genes are TRBV6-5 and TRBJ1-2, with a tentative D call TRBD1 (6 bases). Trimming removed 7 bases at V and 6 bases at J, with 12 bases between. The CDR3 runs 12 residues. The germline gives CDR1 MNHEY, CDR2 SVGAGI. CDR3 DNA: TGTGCCAGCAAGGAGGCAGGGGATGGCTACACCTTC. It specifies CASKEAGDGYTF.